One and the same sample provided the 28 T cell receptor beta chains below, sequenced in a study of shared clonotypes between healthy human individuals (TCRdb year 2020). The method behind the library was the immunoSEQ multiplex PCR assay. This is the immuneACCESS table as TCRdb keeps it, with only in-frame sequences that have V and J called. A part of the clones is gone; compared with another copy, unresolved V genes explain less than half, and the rest is unexplained. The sample table contains approximately 120,000 clones; only one count was recorded for 68% of them. The top ten hold roughly a quarter of the sample. Sample: memory CD8+ T cells sorted from blood. The cell subset or site label, read with the paper, signifies: CD45RO+ cells pooled with CCR7-negative TemRA cells. These receptors originate from a young woman in good health.

This clone is a singleton in its sample. The V and J genes are TRBV6-4 and TRBJ2-1, with 7 bases aligning to TRBD1. The V segment lost 6 bases and the J segment 4 bases; nucleotides outside the gene matches: 9. There are 15 residues in the CDR3. In germline, CDR1 is MRHNA, CDR2 SNTAGT. CDR3 bases: TGTGCCAGCAGCCCCTCGGACAGGCTTTACAATGAGCAGTTCTTC. This gives the protein CASSPSDRLYNEQFF.

V gene TRBV30 combines with J gene TRBJ2-2, with TRBD2 identical over 8 bases. Germline CDR1 reads GTSNPN; CDR2 reads SVGIG (reference sequence). V lost 0 bases to trimming and J lost 4 bases; unmatched junction nucleotides: 10. The CDR3 totals 17 residues. The CDR3 coding sequence is TGTGCCTGGAGTGTCTTACGAGCGGGAGCGGTCACCGGGGAGCTGTTTTTT. Translating it yields CAWSVLRAGAVTGELFF.

V and J are TRBV7-6 and TRBJ1-5; 8 nucleotides align to TRBD1. Trimming removed 5 bases from V and 7 bases from J; junction bases left unmatched: 13. Germline V gene data show CDR1 as SGHVS and CDR2 as FNYEAQ. This CDR3 is 16 amino acids long. The CDR3 sequence is CASSREPGQVDQPQHF. The CDR3 bases are TGTGCCAGCAGCAGAGAACCGGGACAGGTAGACCAGCCCCAGCATTTT.

V is TRBV29-1 and J is TRBJ2-5; perhaps D is TRBD1 or TRBD2 (5 bases each). The V end lost 5 bases, the J end lost 5 bases, and 18 bases lay between the germline ends. This CDR3 spans 14 amino acids. From germline, CDR1 is SQVTM and CDR2 ANQGSEA. This CDR3 reads CSVRAGALRETQYF. The DNA of the CDR3 is TGCAGCGTTCGGGCCGGGGCGCTTCGGGAGACCCAGTACTTC. Looking up the rest from reference TRBV29-1 and TRBJ2-5 gives the full variable domain: SAVISQKPSRDICQRGTSLTIQCQVDSQVTMMFWYRQQPGQSLTLIATANQGSEATYESGFVIDKFPISRPNLTFSTLTVSNMSPEDSSIYLCSVRAGALRETQYFGPGTRLLVL.

The rearrangement joins TRBV5-1 to TRBJ2-7; 11 nucleotides line up with TRBD2. After removal of 2 bases from V and 4 bases from J, the junction contained 2 bases not matched to a gene. Per the germline V gene, CDR1 is SGHRS and CDR2 is YFSETQ. This CDR3 comprises 14 residues. The CDR3 nucleotides read TGCGCCAGCAGCTTCACTAGCGGGAGTTACGAGCAGTACTTC. Residues: CASSFTSGSYEQYF.

V gene TRBV27 combines with J gene TRBJ2-3; D unresolved. The CDR3 sequence is 15 residues long. V was trimmed by 5 bases and J by 2 bases, leaving 14 bases between them. Per the germline V gene, CDR1 is MNHEY and CDR2 is SMNVEV (reference sequence). The CDR3 DNA reads TGTGCCAGCAGTGCCTCCGCGACGTTCACAGATACGCAGTATTTT. Its protein is CASSASATFTDTQYF.

J is TRBJ2-1 and V is TRBV6-4, with 8 bases identical to TRBD2. Germline trimming cut 8 bases from V and 8 bases from J; bases unmatched to any gene: 11. The CDR3 runs to 14 residues. Looked up from germline, CDR1 is MRHNA and CDR2 is SNTAGT. CDR3 sequence (DNA): TGTGCCAGCGCTCCGGGACTAGATGAGGATGAGCAGTTCTTC. This gives the protein CASAPGLDEDEQFF.

V usage is TRBV27 and J usage is TRBJ2-7; D gene unclear. CDR3 size: 14 residues. Trimming pared 1 base from V and 5 bases from J, leaving 12 bases between. CDR1 MNHEY and CDR2 SMNVEV come from the germline V gene (reference sequence). This CDR3 reads CASSLLGGLDEQYF. For the CDR3, the DNA is TGTGCCAGCAGTTTATTAGGCGGCTTGGACGAGCAGTACTTC.

In regard to this clone: This CDR3 is also generated by other DNA sequences in the sample. The chain uses TRBV9 and TRBJ2-2; possibly TRBD1 or TRBD2 for D (5 bases each). The V gene's germline CDR1 is SGDLS and CDR2 YYNGEE. Trimming removed 2 bases at V and 5 bases at J, with 10 bases between. There are 14 residues in the CDR3. This CDR3 is CASSVAWGTGELFF. CDR3 coding DNA: TGTGCCAGCAGCGTGGCCTGGGGGACCGGGGAGCTGTTTTTT.

This clone was seen at least ten times. This rearrangement joins TRBV28 to TRBJ2-5; D might be TRBD1 (5 bases). Near its end, the DNA agrees better with TRBJ2-7, so the J call may be wrong. Germline loops: CDR1 MDHEN, CDR2 SYDVKM. The CDR3 consists of 13 residues. The CDR3 region has the DNA TGTGCCAGCAGGAAGGGGCCAACCTACGAGCAGTACTTC. Its protein product is CASRKGPTYEQYF.

DNA of the CDR3: TGCGCCAGCAGCCCTTTAGCGGGAGCTAGCGGTACGCAGTATTTT. Protein: CASSPLAGASGTQYF. The chain links TRBV4-1 to TRBJ2-3; 9 bases map to TRBD2. Germline V CDR1 and CDR2: MGHRA, YSYEKL. Trimming removed 4 bases from V and 8 bases from J; junction bases left unmatched: 10. The CDR3 has 15 amino acids.

The chain couples TRBV4-1 to TRBJ1-1, with D unclear. Germline CDR1 and CDR2: MGHRA and YSYEKL. This CDR3 is 14 amino acids long. With 2 bases removed from V and 9 bases from J, the gap between germline ends came to 16 bases. CDR3 nucleotides: TGCGCCAGCAGCCAACGGTCACCTCGACAACAAGCTTTCTTT. Its translation is CASSQRSPRQQAFF.

This clone was found many times. The genes are TRBV6-6 and TRBJ2-7, with 11 positions matching TRBD1. Germline CDR1 reads MNHNY; CDR2 reads SVGAGI (reference sequence). The CDR3 has 14 amino acids. The V segment lost 2 bases and the J segment 3 bases; nucleotides outside the gene matches: 0. CDR3 region: CASSYGTGGYEQYF. The CDR3, as DNA: TGTGCCAGCAGTTACGGGACAGGGGGCTACGAGCAGTACTTC.

This chain joins TRBV7-3 and TRBJ2-3; TRBD2 matches at 9 bases. CDR3 length equals 18 residues. Germline V gene data show CDR1 as SGHTA and CDR2 as FQGTGA. The trim removed 5 bases at V and 1 base at J, leaving 13 bases unmatched. The CDR3 nucleotides read TGTGCCAGCAGCACGACAGGGACTAGCTGGCGGGGCACAGATACGCAGTATTTT. Translating it yields CASSTTGTSWRGTDTQYF.

The rearrangement joins TRBV10-2 to TRBJ2-7, with 7 bases aligning to TRBD1. The CDR3 consists of 14 residues. CDR1 and CDR2 (germline): WSHSY, SAAADI. Germline trimming cut 6 bases from V and 0 bases from J; bases unmatched to any gene: 5. The CDR3 protein is CASRDGTASYEQYF. The CDR3 coding sequence is TGCGCCAGCAGAGACGGGACAGCCTCCTACGAGCAGTACTTC.

This chain uses TRBV5-6 with TRBJ2-1; 9 bases align to TRBD2. V gave up 0 bases and J gave up 9 bases; unmatched junction bases: 4. Germline CDR1 and CDR2: SGHDT and YYEEEE. This CDR3 region has 14 residues. CDR3 amino acids: CASSLGLAVGEQFF. In DNA, the CDR3 is TGTGCCAGCAGCTTGGGACTAGCGGTCGGTGAGCAGTTCTTC.

This clone was seen once. The CDR3 coding sequence is TGTGCCAGCAGTTACTCAGGAGGCTTCAATCAGCCCCAGCATTTT. It yields the protein CASSYSGGFNQPQHF. The chain has TRBV6-6 and TRBJ1-5; D ambiguous. The CDR3 sequence is 15 residues long. V dropped 0 bases and J dropped 3 bases, with 9 bases sitting between them. Germline V gene lookup returns CDR1 MNHNY and CDR2 SVGAGI (reference sequence).

The chain combines TRBV7-2 with TRBJ1-5; D gene ambiguous. The CDR3 is 15 amino acids. Germline values: CDR1 SGHTA, CDR2 FQGNSA. V gave up 5 bases and J gave up 1 base, with 12 bases separating them. For the CDR3, the DNA is TGTGCCAGCAGCCCCACGGCATTGAGCAATCAGCCCCAGCATTTT. Residues: CASSPTALSNQPQHF.

V and J are TRBV25-1 and TRBJ2-1; D remains unclear. In germline, CDR1 is MGHDK, CDR2 SYGVNS. This CDR3 comprises 11 residues. V shed 4 bases and J shed 7 bases, with 5 bases lying between them. The CDR3 loop is CASSAQNEQFF. In nucleotides, the CDR3 is TGTGCCAGCAGTGCCCAGAATGAGCAGTTCTTC.

The rearrangement joins TRBV27 to TRBJ1-2; a possible D gene is TRBD1 (6 bases). The V end lost 5 bases, the J end lost 4 bases, and 20 bases lay between the germline ends. The CDR3 contains 16 residues. The V gene's germline CDR1 is MNHEY and CDR2 SMNVEV (reference sequence). The CDR3 region is CASSLNPGQVIYGYTF. In nucleotides, the CDR3 is TGTGCCAGCAGTCTAAATCCGGGACAAGTCATCTATGGCTACACCTTC.

This clone appeared a single time. The chain carries TRBV5-4 and TRBJ2-7; TRBD2 matches at 10 bases. The V gene's germline CDR1 is SGHNT and CDR2 YYREEE (reference sequence). The V and J ends lost 4 bases and 5 bases, in that order; junction bases with no gene match: 12. The CDR3 has 16 amino acids. The CDR3 DNA reads as TGTGCCAGCAGCCCTACTACCGCTAGCGGGAGTCACGAGCAGTACTTC. It translates to CASSPTTASGSHEQYF.

The chain uses TRBV27 and TRBJ2-2; 10 bases fit TRBD1. This CDR3 is 15 amino acids long. Germline CDR1 reads MNHEY; CDR2 reads SMNVEV (reference sequence). The ends lost 6 bases at V and 7 bases at J; junction bases unmatched: 8. The CDR3 spells CASRQGQGGFGELFF. CDR3 coding DNA: TGTGCCAGCAGGCAAGGACAGGGGGGCTTCGGGGAGCTGTTTTTT.

This clone has at least ten counts. J is TRBJ1-5 and V is TRBV5-8; 7 nucleotides match TRBD1. Germline V gene sequence: CDR1 SGHTS, CDR2 YDEGEE. This CDR3 comprises 11 residues. Germline trimming cut 1 base from V and 11 bases from J; bases unmatched to any gene: 0. CDR3 protein: CASSLTGAQHF. In nucleotides, the CDR3 is TGTGCCAGCAGCTTGACAGGGGCCCAGCATTTT.

This clone was found a few times. The chain joins TRBV4-3 to TRBJ2-7; 10 bases fit TRBD1. V shed 3 bases and J 4 bases; nucleotides not matched to a gene: 6. Germline V gene data show CDR1 as LGHNA and CDR2 as YSLEER. This CDR3 is built from 15 residues. The CDR3 loop reads CASSHGQGEGYEQYF. CDR3 in DNA: TGCGCCAGCAGCCATGGACAGGGGGAGGGTTACGAGCAGTACTTC.

A few counts support this clone. The genes are TRBV9 and TRBJ2-6, with D hard to call. Trimming removed 4 bases at V and 0 bases at J, with 5 bases between. Germline lookup yields CDR1 SGDLS and CDR2 YYNGEE. This CDR3 is 14 amino acids long. The CDR3: CASSPYSGANVLTF. DNA for the CDR3: TGTGCCAGCAGCCCGTACTCTGGGGCCAACGTCCTGACTTTC.

This chain links TRBV6-4 with TRBJ1-1; tentative D call: TRBD1 (6 bases). The CDR3 loop spans 13 amino acids. Looked up from germline, CDR1 is MRHNA and CDR2 is SNTAGT. Trimming took off 6 bases at V and 2 bases at J, with 10 bases between the two ends. This CDR3 is CASSEDSNTEAFF. CDR3 DNA sequence: TGTGCCAGCAGCGAGGACAGTAACACTGAAGCTTTCTTT.

The chain carries TRBV25-1 and TRBJ2-7, with TRBD1 matching 9 bases. CDR1 and CDR2 from the germline V gene are MGHDK and SYGVNS. V trimming: 3 bases; J trimming: 1 base; junction bases outside the gene matches: 7. This CDR3 is built from 16 residues. The CDR3 protein is CASSDTGGPTSYEQYF. Written as DNA, the CDR3 is TGTGCCAGCAGTGATACAGGGGGCCCGACTTCCTACGAGCAGTACTTC.

CDR3 protein: CASSYRKAGGRYEQYF. The DNA for the CDR3 is TGTGCCAGCAGTTACCGCAAGGCGGGAGGACGCTACGAGCAGTACTTC. The chain couples TRBV6-5 to TRBJ2-5; TRBD2 agrees at 8 bases. The J call may not be correct, given that the DNA end is closer to TRBJ2-7. Germline V gene sequence: CDR1 MNHEY, CDR2 SVGAGI. The CDR3 spans 16 residues.